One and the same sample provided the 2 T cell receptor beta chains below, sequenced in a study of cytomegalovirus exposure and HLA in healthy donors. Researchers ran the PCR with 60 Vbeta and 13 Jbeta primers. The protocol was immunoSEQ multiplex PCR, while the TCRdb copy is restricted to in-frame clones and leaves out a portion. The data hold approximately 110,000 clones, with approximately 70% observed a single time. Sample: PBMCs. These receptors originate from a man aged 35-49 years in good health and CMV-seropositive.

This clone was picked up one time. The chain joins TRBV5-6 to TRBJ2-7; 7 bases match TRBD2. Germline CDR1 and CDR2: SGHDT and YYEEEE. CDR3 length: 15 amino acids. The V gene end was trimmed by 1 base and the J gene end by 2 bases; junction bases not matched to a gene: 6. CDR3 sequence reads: CASSLMLAGAYEQYF. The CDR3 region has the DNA TGTGCCAGCAGCTTGATGTTAGCGGGTGCCTACGAGCAGTACTTC.

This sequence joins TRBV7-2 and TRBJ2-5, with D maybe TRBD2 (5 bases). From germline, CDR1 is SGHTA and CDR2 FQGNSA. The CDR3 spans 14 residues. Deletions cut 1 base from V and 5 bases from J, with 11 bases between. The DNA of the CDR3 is TGTGCCAGCAGCTTAGATCCTAGAGGGGAGACCCAGTACTTC. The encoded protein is CASSLDPRGETQYF.